A single sample is the source of the 6 T cell receptor beta chains below, sequenced in a study of T cells after yellow fever vaccination (dated by TCRdb to about 2019). The meaning of the sample's treatment or condition label: live attenuated yellow fever vaccine strain. Library construction relied on 5' RACE. The data were produced on an Illumina HiSeq 2500. TCRdb itself trimmed the public reads at Q25 with fastp, ran MiXCR and retained productive beta chains. Rows with a matching CDR3 protein are joined into one entry that keeps the most common DNA and genes. Within this sample are about 210,000 distinct CDR3 sequences, with around 6.7% of them counted one time only. The ten largest clonotypes hold approximately 1% of the sample. Here the sequenced sample was CD4+ T cells sorted from PBMCs, taken on the day of the yellow fever booster vaccination. The origin of the receptors is a man aged 25 to 40 who received the YFV17D yellow fever vaccine.

This chain connects TRBV7-3 to TRBJ2-7, with D possibly TRBD1 on 5 matching bases. In germline, CDR1 is SGHTA, CDR2 FQGTGA. V lost 2 bases to trimming and J lost 3 bases, with 11 bases between them. The CDR3 has 14 residues. The CDR3 bases are TGTGCCAGCAGCTTATCAGGGTCTAACTACGAGCAGTACTTC. Encoded protein: CASSLSGSNYEQYF. The variable domain in full, completed from reference TRBV7-3 and TRBJ2-7, reads GAGVSQTPSNKVTEKGKYVELRCDPISGHTALYWYRQSLGQGPEFLIYFQGTGAADDSGLPNDRFFAVRPEGSVSTLKIQRTERGDSAVYLCASSLSGSNYEQYFGPGTRLTVT.

The chain joins TRBV19 to TRBJ2-3; 7 nucleotides match TRBD2. CDR3 length: 14 residues. Germline V lookup: CDR1 LNHDA, CDR2 SQIVND (reference sequence). Trimming removed 6 bases from V and 0 bases from J; junction bases left unmatched: 3. The CDR3 DNA is TGTGCCAGTAGGGTTAGCGGGAGCACAGATACGCAGTATTTT. Its translation is CASRVSGSTDTQYF.

This clonotype came up many times. The chain has TRBV12-3 or TRBV12-4 and TRBJ2-7; D possibly matches TRBD1 or TRBD2 (5 bases each). The V end was cut by 1 base, the J end by 7 bases, with 14 bases between. The CDR3 has 14 amino acids. CDR3 sequence reads: CASSLGPGRREQYF. CDR3 DNA: TGTGCCAGCAGTTTAGGTCCAGGGCGGAGGGAGCAGTACTTC.

The chain has TRBV4-2 and TRBJ2-5, with TRBD2 identical over 9 bases. Germline V gives CDR1 LGHNA, CDR2 YNFKEQ. This CDR3 is built from 16 residues. V was pared by 1 base and J by 4 bases, with 7 bases of the junction left unmatched. Here the CDR3 reads CASSQGASGIRETQYF. The CDR3 region has the DNA TGTGCCAGCAGCCAAGGGGCTAGCGGGATTCGAGAGACCCAGTACTTC.

This chain uses TRBV4-2 with TRBJ1-3, with D possibly matching TRBD1 (5 bases). Trimming left V 0 bases short and J 0 bases short, with 9 bases between. This CDR3 spans 16 amino acids. The germline CDR1 and CDR2 sequences are LGHNA and YNFKEQ. CDR3 in DNA: TGTGCCAGCAGCCAAGAGGTGGGGGGCTCTGGAAACACCATATATTTT. Amino acid sequence: CASSQEVGGSGNTIYF.

V gene TRBV7-2 combines with J gene TRBJ1-1; possibly TRBD1 for D (5 bases). Germline V gives CDR1 SGHTA, CDR2 FQGNSA. The CDR3 runs to 14 residues. V lost 1 base to trimming and J lost 6 bases, with 12 bases between them. The CDR3 loop is CASSLGQGRAEAFF. The CDR3 DNA reads TGTGCCAGCAGCTTAGGTCAGGGACGGGCTGAAGCTTTCTTT.